The present TCR beta chain was sequenced within a study of OX40 agonist ivuxolimab in advanced cancers. Study at large: Melanoma, hepatocellular carcinoma, head and neck or renal cell cancer occurred in dose-escalation patients. Study results and caveats: The study did not work out the antigen specificity of the expanded peripheral T cells.

TCRdb's table, derived via immunoSEQ multiplex PCR, lists solely in-frame clones and lacks some. There are some 35,000 clones in the sample; roughly 80% occur only once, and approximately 12% lies in the top ten. Details on this clone: Its specificity is unknown.

Germline V gives CDR1 SGHRS, CDR2 YFSETQ. The length of the CDR3 is 16 residues. The junction had 2 bases not matched to a gene; V was cut back by 0 bases and J by 0 bases. The chain employs TRBV5-1 and TRBJ2-2, with 7 bases lining up with TRBD1. This sample comprised CD4+ or CD8+ T cells sorted from blood, obtained in a trial of the OX40 agonist ivuxolimab. This TCR came from an adult with an advanced solid tumor such as melanoma, head and neck, liver or kidney cancer. The CDR3 nucleotides read TGCGCCAGCAGCTTGGGGACAGGCGCGAACACCGGGGAGCTGTTTTTT. Amino acid sequence: CASSLGTGANTGELFF.